This T cell receptor beta chain appears in the sequencing data of a study of blood T cell repertoires in COVID-19. Overall study context: From the United States, Italy and Spain came samples of acute and convalescent COVID-19. PBMCs, B-cell-depleted T cells, or T cells provided the cDNA or gDNA that made up the material.

A single count supports this clone. Original data processing: Researchers report that nucleated cell counts were estimated from reference gene primer amplification. Some clones are missing from TCRdb's copy, which holds only in-frame ones; the method was immunoSEQ multiplex PCR. Clone size and the V and J calls come from that table; the DNA yielded D and trimming. The sample lists about 200,000 clones, roughly 89% occurring once. Sequenced: peripheral blood. This receptor was identified in a man aged 55 to 70 who had recovered from COVID-19.

CDR3 bases: TGTGCCAGCACTCGCACAGGGGGCTGGAATGAGCAGTTCTTC. Residues: CASTRTGGWNEQFF. This rearrangement joins TRBV6-5 to TRBJ2-1; 9 bases are a match to TRBD1. The CDR3 covers 14 residues. With V trimmed by 7 bases and J by 7 bases, 8 bases remained unmatched. The germline CDR1 and CDR2 sequences are MNHEY and SVGAGI.